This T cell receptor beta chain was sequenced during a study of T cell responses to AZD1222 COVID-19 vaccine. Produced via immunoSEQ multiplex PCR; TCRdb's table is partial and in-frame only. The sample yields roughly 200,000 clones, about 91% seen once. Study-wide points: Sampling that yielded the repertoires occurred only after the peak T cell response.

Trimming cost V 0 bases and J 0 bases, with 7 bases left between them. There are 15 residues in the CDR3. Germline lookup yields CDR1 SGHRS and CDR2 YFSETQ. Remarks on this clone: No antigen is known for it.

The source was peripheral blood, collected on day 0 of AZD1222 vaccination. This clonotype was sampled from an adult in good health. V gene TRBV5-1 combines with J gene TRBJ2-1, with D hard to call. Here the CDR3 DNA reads TGCGCCAGCAGCTTGGCGCAGAGCTCCTACAATGAGCAGTTCTTC. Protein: CASSLAQSSYNEQFF. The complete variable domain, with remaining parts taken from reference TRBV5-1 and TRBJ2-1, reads KAGVTQTPRYLIKTRGQQVTLSCSPISGHRSVSWYQQTPGQGLQFLFEYFSETQRNKGNFPGRFSGRQFSNSRSEMNVSTLELGDSALYLCASSLAQSSYNEQFFGPGTRLTVL.